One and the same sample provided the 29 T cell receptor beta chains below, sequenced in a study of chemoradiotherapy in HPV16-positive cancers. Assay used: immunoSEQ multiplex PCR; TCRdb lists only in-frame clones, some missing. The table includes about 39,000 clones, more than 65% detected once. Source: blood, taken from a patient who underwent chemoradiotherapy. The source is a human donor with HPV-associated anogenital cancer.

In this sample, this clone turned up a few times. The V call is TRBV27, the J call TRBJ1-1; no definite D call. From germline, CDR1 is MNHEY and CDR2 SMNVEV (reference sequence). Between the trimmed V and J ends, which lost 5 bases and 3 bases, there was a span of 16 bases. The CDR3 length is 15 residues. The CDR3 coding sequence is TGTGCCAGCAGTCGAGGAGCCAACATAGACACTGAAGCTTTCTTT. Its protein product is CASSRGANIDTEAFF.

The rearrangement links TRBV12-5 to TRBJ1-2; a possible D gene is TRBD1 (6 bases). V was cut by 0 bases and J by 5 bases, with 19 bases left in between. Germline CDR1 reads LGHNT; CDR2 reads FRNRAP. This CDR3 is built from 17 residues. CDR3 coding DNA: TGTGCTAGTGGTTTGGTACTAGGAGGGGGAAAGAGGTATGGCTACACCTTC. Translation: CASGLVLGGGKRYGYTF. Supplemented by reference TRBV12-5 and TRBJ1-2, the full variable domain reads DARVTQTPRHKVTEMGQEVTMRCQPILGHNTVFWYRQTMMQGLELLAYFRNRAPLDDSGMPKDRFSAEMPDATLATLKIQPSEPRDSAVYFCASGLVLGGGKRYGYTFGSGTRLTVV.

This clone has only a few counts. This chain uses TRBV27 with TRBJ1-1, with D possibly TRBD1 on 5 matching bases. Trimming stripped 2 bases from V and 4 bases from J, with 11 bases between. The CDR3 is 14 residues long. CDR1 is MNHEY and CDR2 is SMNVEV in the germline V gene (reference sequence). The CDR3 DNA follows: TGTGCCAGCAGTTTAGGGGGGAGGCGCACTGAAGCTTTCTTT. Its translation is CASSLGGRRTEAFF.

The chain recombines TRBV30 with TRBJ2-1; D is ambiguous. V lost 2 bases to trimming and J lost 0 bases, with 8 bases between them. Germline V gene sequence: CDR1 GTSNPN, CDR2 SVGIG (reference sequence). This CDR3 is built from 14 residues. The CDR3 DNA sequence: TGTGCCTGGAGTCGGGCGAGCTCCTACAATGAGCAGTTCTTC. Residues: CAWSRASSYNEQFF. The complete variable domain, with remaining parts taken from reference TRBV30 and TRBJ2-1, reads SQTIHQWPATLVQPVGSPLSLECTVEGTSNPNLYWYRQAAGRGLQLLFYSVGIGQISSEVPQNLSASRPQDRQFILSSKKLLLSDSGFYLCAWSRASSYNEQFFGPGTRLTVL.

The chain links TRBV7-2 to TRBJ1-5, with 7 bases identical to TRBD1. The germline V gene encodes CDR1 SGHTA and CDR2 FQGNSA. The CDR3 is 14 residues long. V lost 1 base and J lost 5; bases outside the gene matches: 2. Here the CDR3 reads CASSLGDSHQPQHF. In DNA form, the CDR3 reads TGTGCCAGCAGCTTAGGGGACAGCCATCAGCCCCAGCATTTT.

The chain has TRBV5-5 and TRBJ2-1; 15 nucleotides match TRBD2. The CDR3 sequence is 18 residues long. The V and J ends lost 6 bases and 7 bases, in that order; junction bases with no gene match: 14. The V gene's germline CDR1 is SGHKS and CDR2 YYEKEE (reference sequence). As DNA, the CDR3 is TGTGCCAGCATCCAAAAAGGACTAGCGGGGGGGAAGATAAATGAGCAGTTCTTC. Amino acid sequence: CASIQKGLAGGKINEQFF.

CDR3 DNA: TGCGCCAGCAGCCAAGATACCCCTGGACAGTACGCGAACACCGGGGAGCTGTTTTTT. Its protein is CASSQDTPGQYANTGELFF. The chain links TRBV4-3 to TRBJ2-2; D is perhaps TRBD1 (6 bases). Trimming left V 0 bases short and J 0 bases short, with 17 bases between. The CDR3 runs to 19 residues. Germline assignment: CDR1 LGHNA and CDR2 YSLEER.

CDR3 loop: CASSLKGTQETQYF. Here the CDR3 DNA reads TGTGCCAGCAGCTTAAAGGGCACCCAAGAGACCCAGTACTTC. This chain links TRBV7-6 with TRBJ2-5; the D is unclear. The germline CDR1 and CDR2 sequences are SGHVS and FNYEAQ. This CDR3 region has 14 residues. The V end was cut by 2 bases, the J end by 1 base, with 8 bases between.

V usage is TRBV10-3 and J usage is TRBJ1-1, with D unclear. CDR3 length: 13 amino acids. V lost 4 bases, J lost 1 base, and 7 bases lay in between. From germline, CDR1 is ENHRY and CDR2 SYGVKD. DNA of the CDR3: TGTGCCATCAGTGCGGAGGGGAACACTGAAGCTTTCTTT. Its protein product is CAISAEGNTEAFF.

CDR3 region: CASSLSGKGVNTEAFF. For the CDR3, the DNA is TGCGCCAGCAGCTTGTCCGGGAAGGGGGTGAACACTGAAGCTTTCTTT. The genes are TRBV5-1 and TRBJ1-1, with D possibly TRBD1 on 6 matching bases. The germline CDR1 and CDR2 sequences are SGHRS and YFSETQ. The CDR3 is 16 residues long. V was clipped by 1 base and J by 0 bases, with 13 bases between them.

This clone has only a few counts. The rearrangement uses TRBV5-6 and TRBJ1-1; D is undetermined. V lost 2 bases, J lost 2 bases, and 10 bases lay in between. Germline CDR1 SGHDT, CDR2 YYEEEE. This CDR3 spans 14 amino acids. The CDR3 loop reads CASSFVRGNTEAFF. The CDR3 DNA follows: TGTGCCAGCAGCTTTGTCCGGGGAAACACTGAAGCTTTCTTT.

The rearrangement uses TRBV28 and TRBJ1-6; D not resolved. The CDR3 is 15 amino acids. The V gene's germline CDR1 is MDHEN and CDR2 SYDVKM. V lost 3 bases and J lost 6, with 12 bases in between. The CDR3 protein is CASSFDPASNSPLHF. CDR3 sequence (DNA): TGTGCCAGCAGTTTTGACCCGGCGAGTAATTCACCCCTCCACTTT.

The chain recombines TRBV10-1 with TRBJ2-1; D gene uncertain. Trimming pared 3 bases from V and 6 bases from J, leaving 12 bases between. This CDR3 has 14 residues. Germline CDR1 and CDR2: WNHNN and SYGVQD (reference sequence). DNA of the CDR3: TGCGCCAGCAGTGAAATGGGTGACCCCAATGAGCAGTTCTTC. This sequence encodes CASSEMGDPNEQFF.

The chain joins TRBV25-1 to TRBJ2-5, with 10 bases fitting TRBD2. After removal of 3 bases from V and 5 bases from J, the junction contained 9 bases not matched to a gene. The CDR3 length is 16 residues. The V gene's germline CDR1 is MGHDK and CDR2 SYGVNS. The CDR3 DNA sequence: TGTGCCAGCAGTGACCGACAGCGGGGGGGCGGTGAGACCCAGTACTTC. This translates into CASSDRQRGGGETQYF. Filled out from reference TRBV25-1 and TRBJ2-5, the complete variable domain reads EADIYQTPRYLVIGTGKKITLECSQTMGHDKMYWYQQDPGMELHLIHYSYGVNSTEKGDLSSESTVSRIRTEHFPLTLESARPSHTSQYLCASSDRQRGGGETQYFGPGTRLLVL.

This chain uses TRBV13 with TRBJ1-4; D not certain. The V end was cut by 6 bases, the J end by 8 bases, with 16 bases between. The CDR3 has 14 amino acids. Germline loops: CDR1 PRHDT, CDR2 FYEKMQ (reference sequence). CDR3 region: CASSQFSGIEKLFF. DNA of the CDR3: TGTGCCAGCAGTCAATTCTCTGGAATCGAAAAACTGTTTTTT. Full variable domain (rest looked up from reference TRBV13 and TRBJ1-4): AAGVIQSPRHLIKEKRETATLKCYPIPRHDTVYWYQQGPGQDPQFLISFYEKMQSDKGSIPDRFSAQQFSDYHSELNMSSLELGDSALYFCASSQFSGIEKLFFGSGTQLSVL.

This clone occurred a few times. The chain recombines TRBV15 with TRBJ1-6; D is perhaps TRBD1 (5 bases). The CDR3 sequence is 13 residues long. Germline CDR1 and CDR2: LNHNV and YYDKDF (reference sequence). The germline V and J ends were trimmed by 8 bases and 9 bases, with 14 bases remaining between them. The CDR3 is CATVGGTGSPLHF. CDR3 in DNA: TGTGCCACCGTAGGAGGGACGGGTTCACCCCTCCACTTT. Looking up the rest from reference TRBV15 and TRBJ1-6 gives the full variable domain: DAMVIQNPRYQVTQFGKPVTLSCSQTLNHNVMYWYQQKSSQAPKLLFHYYDKDFNNEADTPDNFQSRRPNTSFCFLDIRSPGLGDTAMYLCATVGGTGSPLHFGNGTRLTVT.

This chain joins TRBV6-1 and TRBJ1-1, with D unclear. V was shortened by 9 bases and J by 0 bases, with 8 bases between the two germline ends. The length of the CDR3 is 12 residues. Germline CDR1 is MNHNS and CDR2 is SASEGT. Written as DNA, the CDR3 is TGTGCCAGTCCGGCTATGAACACTGAAGCTTTCTTT. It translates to CASPAMNTEAFF.

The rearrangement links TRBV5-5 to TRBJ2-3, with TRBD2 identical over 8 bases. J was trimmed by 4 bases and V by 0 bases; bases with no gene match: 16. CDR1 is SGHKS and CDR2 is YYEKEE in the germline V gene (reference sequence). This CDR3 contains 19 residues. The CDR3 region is CASSLAGVVAGSFADTQYF. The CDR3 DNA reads TGTGCCAGCAGCTTGGCAGGGGTGGTAGCGGGGTCTTTTGCAGATACGCAGTATTTT.

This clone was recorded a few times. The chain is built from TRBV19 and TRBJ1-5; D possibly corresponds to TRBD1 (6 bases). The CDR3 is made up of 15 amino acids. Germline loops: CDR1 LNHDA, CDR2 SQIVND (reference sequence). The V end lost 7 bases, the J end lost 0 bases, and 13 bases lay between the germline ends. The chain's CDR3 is CASNLGGGSNQPQHF. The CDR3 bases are TGTGCCAGTAACCTAGGGGGGGGTAGCAATCAGCCCCAGCATTTT.

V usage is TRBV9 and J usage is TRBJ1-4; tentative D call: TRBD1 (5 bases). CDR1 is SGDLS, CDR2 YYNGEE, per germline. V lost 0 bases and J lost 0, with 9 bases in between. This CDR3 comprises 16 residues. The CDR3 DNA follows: TGTGCCAGCAGCGTAGAGGGGACCGCAACTAATGAAAAACTGTTTTTT. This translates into CASSVEGTATNEKLFF.

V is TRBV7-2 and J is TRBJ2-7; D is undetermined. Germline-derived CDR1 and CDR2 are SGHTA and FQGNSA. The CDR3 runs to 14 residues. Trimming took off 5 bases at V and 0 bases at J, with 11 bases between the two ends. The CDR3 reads CASSLDRASYEQYF. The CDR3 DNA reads TGTGCCAGCAGCCTCGACCGGGCCTCCTACGAGCAGTACTTC.

CDR3 sequence (DNA): TGTGCCATCAGTGAGCGAGCAGGGGGCGGTGAAAAACTGTTTTTT. Amino acid sequence: CAISERAGGGEKLFF. The chain has TRBV10-3 and TRBJ1-4; 8 positions match TRBD1. Germline assignment: CDR1 ENHRY and CDR2 SYGVKD. The CDR3 is made up of 15 amino acids. Trimming took 2 bases from V and 7 from J; bases not matched to a gene: 6.

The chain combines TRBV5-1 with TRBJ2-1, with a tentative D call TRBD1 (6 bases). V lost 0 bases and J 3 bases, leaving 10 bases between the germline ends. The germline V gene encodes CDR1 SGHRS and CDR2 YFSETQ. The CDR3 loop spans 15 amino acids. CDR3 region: CASSLAGTSYNEQFF. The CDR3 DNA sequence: TGCGCCAGCAGCTTGGCCGGGACAAGCTACAATGAGCAGTTCTTC.

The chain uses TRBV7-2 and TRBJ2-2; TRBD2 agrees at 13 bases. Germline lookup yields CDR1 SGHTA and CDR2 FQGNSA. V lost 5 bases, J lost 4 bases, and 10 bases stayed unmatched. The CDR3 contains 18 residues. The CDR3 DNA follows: TGTGCCAGCAGCCGTACTAGCGGGGGGGCACGAGGCACCGGGGAGCTGTTTTTT. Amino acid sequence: CASSRTSGGARGTGELFF. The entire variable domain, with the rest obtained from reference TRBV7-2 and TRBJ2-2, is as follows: GAGVSQSPSNKVTEKGKDVELRCDPISGHTALYWYRQSLGQGLEFLIYFQGNSAPDKSGLPSDRFSAERTGGSVSTLTIQRTQQEDSAVYLCASSRTSGGARGTGELFFGEGSRLTVL.

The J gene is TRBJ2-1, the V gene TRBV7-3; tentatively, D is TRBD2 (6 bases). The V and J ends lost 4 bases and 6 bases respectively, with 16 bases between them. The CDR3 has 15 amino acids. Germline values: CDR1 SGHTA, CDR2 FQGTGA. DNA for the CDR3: TGTGCCAGCAGCTCCCGCAGCGGGTTAAGCAATGAGCAGTTCTTC. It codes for CASSSRSGLSNEQFF.

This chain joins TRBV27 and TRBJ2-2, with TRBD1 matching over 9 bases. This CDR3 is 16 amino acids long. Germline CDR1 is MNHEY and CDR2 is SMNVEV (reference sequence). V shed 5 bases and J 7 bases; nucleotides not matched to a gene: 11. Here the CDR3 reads CASSLGPGQGSGELFF. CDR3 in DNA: TGTGCCAGCAGTCTAGGGCCGGGACAGGGCAGCGGGGAGCTGTTTTTT.

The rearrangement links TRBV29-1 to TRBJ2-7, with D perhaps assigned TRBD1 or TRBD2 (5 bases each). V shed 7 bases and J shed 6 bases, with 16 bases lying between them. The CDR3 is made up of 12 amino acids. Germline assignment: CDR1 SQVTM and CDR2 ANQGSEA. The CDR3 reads CSAIPGLGEQYF. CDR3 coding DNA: TGCAGCGCAATCCCGGGGCTGGGCGAGCAGTACTTC.

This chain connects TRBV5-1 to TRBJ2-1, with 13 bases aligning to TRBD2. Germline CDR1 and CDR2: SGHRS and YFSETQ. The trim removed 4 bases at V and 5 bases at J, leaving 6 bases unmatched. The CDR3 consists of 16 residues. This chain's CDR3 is CASSQLAGGPNNEQFF. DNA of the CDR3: TGCGCCAGCAGCCAACTAGCGGGGGGGCCTAACAATGAGCAGTTCTTC.

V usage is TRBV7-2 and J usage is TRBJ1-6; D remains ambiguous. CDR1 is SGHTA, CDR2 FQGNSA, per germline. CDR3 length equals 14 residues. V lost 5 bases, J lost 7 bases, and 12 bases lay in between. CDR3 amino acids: CASSAPRGNSPLHF. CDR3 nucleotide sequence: TGTGCCAGCAGCGCCCCTCGGGGAAATTCACCCCTCCACTTT.